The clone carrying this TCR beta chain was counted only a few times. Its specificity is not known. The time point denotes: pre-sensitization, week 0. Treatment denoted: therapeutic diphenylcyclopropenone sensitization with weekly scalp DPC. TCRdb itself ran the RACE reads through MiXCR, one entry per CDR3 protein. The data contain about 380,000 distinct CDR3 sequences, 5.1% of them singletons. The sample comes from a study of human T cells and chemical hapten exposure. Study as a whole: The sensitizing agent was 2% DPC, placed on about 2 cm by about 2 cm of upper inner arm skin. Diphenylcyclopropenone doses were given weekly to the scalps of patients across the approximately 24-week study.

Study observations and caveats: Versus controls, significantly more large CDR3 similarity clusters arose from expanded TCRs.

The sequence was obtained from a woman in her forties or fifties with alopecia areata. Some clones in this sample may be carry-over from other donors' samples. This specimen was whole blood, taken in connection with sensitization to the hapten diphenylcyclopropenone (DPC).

CDR3 protein: CASSELGLVEYF. The CDR3 DNA reads TGTGCCAGCAGCGAACTGGGGCTCGTGGAGTACTTC. This chain links TRBV9 with TRBJ2-7; possible D gene TRBD1, 5 bases. The CDR3 spans 12 residues. Trimming pared 3 bases from V and 11 bases from J, leaving 15 bases between. CDR1 SGDLS and CDR2 YYNGEE come from the germline V gene.